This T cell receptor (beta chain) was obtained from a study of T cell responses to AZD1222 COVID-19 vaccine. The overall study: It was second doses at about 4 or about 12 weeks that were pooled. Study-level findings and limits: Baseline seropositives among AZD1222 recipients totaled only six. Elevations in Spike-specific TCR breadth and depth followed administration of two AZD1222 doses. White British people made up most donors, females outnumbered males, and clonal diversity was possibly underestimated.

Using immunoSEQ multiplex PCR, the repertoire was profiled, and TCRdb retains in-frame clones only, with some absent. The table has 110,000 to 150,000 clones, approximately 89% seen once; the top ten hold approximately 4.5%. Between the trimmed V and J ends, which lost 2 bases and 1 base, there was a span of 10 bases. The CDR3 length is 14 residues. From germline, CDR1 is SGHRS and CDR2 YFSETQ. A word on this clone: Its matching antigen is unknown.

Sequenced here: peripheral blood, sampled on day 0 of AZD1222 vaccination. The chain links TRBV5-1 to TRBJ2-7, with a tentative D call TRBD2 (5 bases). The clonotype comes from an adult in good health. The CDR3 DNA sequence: TGCGCCAGCAGCTTCAATACGGGATCCTACGAGCAGTACTTC. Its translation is CASSFNTGSYEQYF.